A selection of T cell receptor beta chains follows, all from one sample in a study of blood T cell repertoires in COVID-19. Generated by immunoSEQ multiplex PCR, the TCRdb table keeps only in-frame clones and is missing some. The table records some 320,000 clones, about 87% of them present only once. Sequencing was carried out using peripheral blood. Source of these receptors: a young woman who had recovered from COVID-19. CDR3s include the opening cysteine and the closing phenylalanine or tryptophan. D genes are given only for firm matches. The size field is filled for only some rows; it gives once, few, many or a size class.

D gene,V gene,clone size,J gene,CDR3 DNA,CDR3 protein
TRBD1,TRBV24-1,.,TRBJ1-2,TGTGCCACCAGTGATCCCCGGGACAGGGGAGGGTATGGCTACACCTTC,CATSDPRDRGGYGYTF
TRBD2,TRBV9,.,TRBJ2-3,TGTGCCAGCAGCGTAGGTGCTAGCGGACACCACACAGATACGCAGTATTTT,CASSVGASGHHTDTQYF
.,TRBV24-1,.,TRBJ1-4,TGTGCCACCAGTGATTCCCTAAGTGAAAAACTGTTTTTT,CATSDSLSEKLFF
.,TRBV7-9,.,TRBJ2-1,TGTGCCAGCAGCTTTTCAGGGCGGTACAATGAGCAGTTCTTC,CASSFSGRYNEQFF
TRBD1,TRBV19,.,TRBJ1-6,TGTGCCAGTAGTATCCAGACAGGGGGAGGGTCACCCCTCCACTTT,CASSIQTGGGSPLHF
TRBD2,TRBV7-2,.,TRBJ2-5,TGTGCCAGCAGCGCCCAACTAGCGGCTGTGACCCAGTACTTC,CASSAQLAAVTQYF
TRBD1,TRBV5-4,.,TRBJ1-4,TGTGCCAGCAGCGTGACAGGGGATCGAGAAAAACTGTTTTTT,CASSVTGDREKLFF
TRBD2,TRBV18,.,TRBJ2-2,TGTGCCAGCTCACCAAACCTAGCGGGGGACAACACCGGGGAGCTGTTTTTT,CASSPNLAGDNTGELFF
.,TRBV6-1,many,TRBJ1-5,TGTGCCAGCAGTGAAGCAGCCGGGGATCTTCAGCCCCAGCATTTT,CASSEAAGDLQPQHF
.,TRBV18,.,TRBJ1-3,TGTGCCAGCTCACCGATTCGCGGGACCCTCTCTGGAAACACCATATATTTT,CASSPIRGTLSGNTIYF
TRBD2,TRBV9,.,TRBJ2-3,TGTGCCAGCAGCGCCCCAGGACTAGCGGGCCGCGCAGATACGCAGTATTTT,CASSAPGLAGRADTQYF
TRBD1,TRBV18,.,TRBJ1-1,TGTGCCAGCTCACCATCAGGACAGGGGAATGAAGCTTTCTTT,CASSPSGQGNEAFF
TRBD2,TRBV9,.,TRBJ2-3,TGTGCCAGCAGCAAAGCGGGGAGTGCGCAGTATTTT,CASSKAGSAQYF
.,TRBV28,.,TRBJ1-1,TGTGCCAGCAGTCCCCGGGGGTGGAACACTGAAGCTTTCTTT,CASSPRGWNTEAFF
.,TRBV4-2,once,TRBJ1-2,TGTGCCAGCAGCCAGCAGTACGGTGGGAGCGGCTACACCTTC,CASSQQYGGSGYTF
TRBD1,TRBV6-2/TRBV6-3,few,TRBJ1-6,TGTGCCAGCAGTTACTCGAACAGGGGCGGATCACCCCTCCACTTT,CASSYSNRGGSPLHF
.,TRBV25-1,.,TRBJ2-2,TGTGCCAGCAGTGAAGCAGGAACCGGGGAGCTGTTTTTT,CASSEAGTGELFF
TRBD2,TRBV19,.,TRBJ2-1,TGTGCCAGTAGTTCAAGCGGGGGGGCCTACAATGAGCAGTTCTTC,CASSSSGGAYNEQFF
.,TRBV7-3,.,TRBJ1-2,TGTGCCAGCAGCTTAACAGTAGGGGTGACTGGCTACACCTTC,CASSLTVGVTGYTF
.,TRBV9,.,TRBJ2-2,TGTGCCAGCAGCACTTGGGCGCTGAACACCGGGGAGCTGTTTTTT,CASSTWALNTGELFF
TRBD2,TRBV30,.,TRBJ2-3,TGTGCCTGGAGTTTAGGCGGGGGGGGCACAGATACGCAGTATTTT,CAWSLGGGGTDTQYF
.,TRBV18,.,TRBJ2-1,TGTGCCAGCTCACAAGGGTACCCTAGCAATTACAATGAGCAGTTCTTC,CASSQGYPSNYNEQFF
TRBD1,TRBV7-9,.,TRBJ2-2,TGTGCCAGCAGCTTTGGACAGGGGGCCGCCGGGGAGCTGTTTTTT,CASSFGQGAAGELFF
TRBD2,TRBV18,.,TRBJ2-5,TGTGCCAGCTCACCAGATAAAGCGGGGGTCAAGATGGAGACCCAGTACTTC,CASSPDKAGVKMETQYF
.,TRBV1,.,TRBJ2-2,TGCACGGGCGGTAGCGGGGGGGTGAACACCGGGGAGCTGTTTTTT,CTGGSGGVNTGELFF
TRBD2,TRBV5-6,.,TRBJ2-3,TGTGCCAGCAGCTCGGCGGGGGGATCAGATACGCAGTATTTT,CASSSAGGSDTQYF
TRBD2,TRBV19,.,TRBJ2-3,TGTGCCAGTAGTATAGGTCCCAGCGGGAGATTCACAGATACGCAGTATTTT,CASSIGPSGRFTDTQYF
TRBD1,TRBV6-2/TRBV6-3,once,TRBJ1-6,TGTGCCAGCAGTTACCTAGGGACAGGCGGTTCACCCCTCCACTTT,CASSYLGTGGSPLHF
.,TRBV11-2,.,TRBJ1-1,TGTGCCAGCAGCTCCCCCGGGGGGAGCACTGAAGCTTTCTTT,CASSSPGGSTEAFF
.,TRBV4-3,.,TRBJ2-5,TGCGCCAGCAGCCAAGATCTGGAGGGGACCCAGTACTTC,CASSQDLEGTQYF
.,TRBV5-1,.,TRBJ1-6,TGCGCCAGCAGTTGGCAGGGTGTGGAAAATTCACCCCTCCACTTT,CASSWQGVENSPLHF
TRBD2,TRBV7-9,many,TRBJ2-7,TGTGCCAGCTGCCTCGGGCGGGGGGGCCTGTCGGACGAGCAGTACTTC,CASCLGRGGLSDEQYF
.,TRBV5-6,.,TRBJ2-7,TGTGCCAGCAGCTTGGACAGGATAACGTACGAGCAGTACTTC,CASSLDRITYEQYF
.,TRBV5-1,.,TRBJ2-3,TGCGCCAGCAGCTTGGGGGCGGGGCAGTATTTT,CASSLGAGQYF
.,TRBV7-9,.,TRBJ2-2,TGTGCCAGCAGCTTCTTTGACAGGAAGCCCGGGGAGCTGTTTTTT,CASSFFDRKPGELFF
.,TRBV4-2,.,TRBJ1-4,TGTGCCAGCAGCCAAGAACTGAACGAAAAACTGTTTTTT,CASSQELNEKLFF
.,TRBV24-1,.,TRBJ2-2,TGTGCCACCGCAGATAACACCGGGGAGCTGTTTTTT,CATADNTGELFF
TRBD2,TRBV5-4,.,TRBJ2-3,TGTGCCAGCAGCCCGCGGGGGGGCAGCACAGATACGCAGTATTTT,CASSPRGGSTDTQYF
.,TRBV30,once,TRBJ2-7,TGTGCCTGGAGTGCCTCGGGAGACCTCTACGAGCAGTACTTC,CAWSASGDLYEQYF
TRBD2,TRBV7-8,.,TRBJ2-2,TGTGCCAGCCGTTATACTAGCGGCCAGGACACCGGGGAGCTGTTTTTT,CASRYTSGQDTGELFF
.,TRBV2,few,TRBJ1-1,TGTGCCAGCATTTATTCAGGGGTGAACACTGAAGCTTTCTTT,CASIYSGVNTEAFF
.,TRBV6-2/TRBV6-3,.,TRBJ1-2,TGTGCCAGCAGCCCTACAGGGCAGAGGAGGCTTTACTATGGCTACACCTTC,CASSPTGQRRLYYGYTF
.,TRBV5-6,.,TRBJ1-1,TGTGCCAGCAGCTTGGTATTAGCGGGTAGAGATACTGAAGCTTTCTTT,CASSLVLAGRDTEAFF
TRBD1,TRBV19,.,TRBJ1-6,TGTGCCAGTAGTATACGTGACAGGGAATCACCCCTCCACTTT,CASSIRDRESPLHF
TRBD2,TRBV19,.,TRBJ2-5,TGTGCCAGTAGTGCGCGGGGGGGCGGATATGAGACCCAGTACTTC,CASSARGGGYETQYF
.,TRBV5-4,.,TRBJ1-1,TGTGCCAGCCGTGGGCAGCCCGCCACTGAAGCTTTCTTT,CASRGQPATEAFF
.,TRBV7-9,.,TRBJ1-5,TGTGCCAGCAGCGCGGGCGGGAATCAGCCCCAGCATTTT,CASSAGGNQPQHF
.,TRBV29-1,.,TRBJ1-1,TGCAGCGTTGCAGGGCTCTCTGAAGCTTTCTTT,CSVAGLSEAFF
.,TRBV19,.,TRBJ2-1,TGTGCCAGTAGTCTGCGGGGCTACACTAGGGGCTACAATGAGCAGTTCTTC,CASSLRGYTRGYNEQFF
.,TRBV9,.,TRBJ1-1,TGTGCCAGCAGCGTAGCGGGGGAGGGGACTGAAGCTTTCTTT,CASSVAGEGTEAFF
.,TRBV14,.,TRBJ2-5,TGTGCCAGCAGCCCTGGGCCAGCTCGAGAGACCCAGTACTTC,CASSPGPARETQYF